The 26 T cell receptor beta chains given below trace back to one sample, sequenced in a study of blood T cell repertoires in COVID-19. Sequencing was performed with immunoSEQ multiplex PCR; in TCRdb, only in-frame clones are kept and a portion is missing. This table has tens of thousands of clones, 88% appearing once. The sequenced sample consisted of peripheral blood. These receptors were obtained from a man between 65 and 80 years old in a cohort sampled during active COVID-19.

The CDR3 loop is CASSPRGGSSYEQYF. DNA of the CDR3: TGTGCCAGCAGTCCCCGGGGGGGAAGCTCCTACGAGCAGTACTTC. The V gene is TRBV28, the J gene TRBJ2-7; 8 nucleotides agree with TRBD2. The length of the CDR3 is 15 residues. Germline V CDR1 and CDR2: MDHEN, SYDVKM. V dropped 5 bases and J dropped 0; count of bases not matched to a gene: 6.

The chain is built from TRBV6-5 and TRBJ2-7; TRBD1 matches 10 bases. The CDR3 spans 14 residues. Germline V gene lookup returns CDR1 MNHEY and CDR2 SVGAGI. Trimming at V came to 6 bases and at J to 3 bases, leaving 5 bases not matched to a gene. The chain's CDR3 is CASSWDRGGYEQYF. Written as DNA, the CDR3 is TGTGCCAGCAGCTGGGACAGGGGTGGCTACGAGCAGTACTTC.

CDR3 nucleotide sequence: TGTGCCATCAGTGAGTCGGGTCTAGGTGGTACTGAAGCTTTCTTT. Its translation: CAISESGLGGTEAFF. This chain connects TRBV10-3 to TRBJ1-1; D not certain. The CDR3 is made up of 15 amino acids. V gave up 0 bases and J gave up 5 bases, with 13 bases separating them. Per the germline V gene, CDR1 is ENHRY and CDR2 is SYGVKD.

V usage is TRBV3-1 (or the pseudogene TRBV3-2) and J usage is TRBJ2-7, with 10 bases that match TRBD1. The CDR3 sequence is 23 residues long. CDR1 is LGHDT and CDR2 is YNNKEL in the germline V gene (reference sequence). V shed 0 bases, J shed 2 bases, and the junction held 25 bases outside the gene matches. CDR3 protein: CASSQDTTKAFYPGQGPTYEQYF. The DNA of the CDR3 is TGTGCCAGCAGCCAAGATACCACGAAGGCTTTTTATCCGGGACAGGGGCCCACCTACGAGCAGTACTTC.

This clone was observed a few times. This chain uses TRBV5-8 with TRBJ2-3; 11 nucleotides align to TRBD2. The trim removed 1 base at V and 3 bases at J, leaving 1 base unmatched. This CDR3 spans 15 amino acids. Germline CDR1 is SGHTS and CDR2 is YDEGEE. CDR3 protein: CASSLSSGRTDTQYF. For the CDR3, the DNA is TGTGCCAGCAGCTTGTCTAGCGGGAGGACAGATACGCAGTATTTT.

The DNA of the CDR3 is TGTGCCAGCAGCCGGGACAGACTAAGCACAGATACGCAGTATTTT. Amino acids: CASSRDRLSTDTQYF. J is TRBJ2-3 and V is TRBV11-3; 7 bases line up with TRBD1. Germline V CDR1 and CDR2: SGHNT, YENEEA. Germline trimming cut 5 bases from V and 0 bases from J; bases unmatched to any gene: 5. The CDR3 has 15 amino acids.

This clone is a singleton in its sample. The V gene is TRBV20-1, the J gene TRBJ2-2; D gene ambiguous. CDR1 and CDR2 (germline): DFQATT, SNEGSKA (reference sequence). V was clipped by 6 bases and J by 11 bases, with 13 bases between them. The CDR3 runs to 11 residues. In DNA form, the CDR3 reads TGCAGTGCACTCCGCTCCTATGAGCTGTTTTTT. Protein product: CSALRSYELFF.

The chain combines TRBV4-1 with TRBJ2-5; 7 bases are shared with TRBD1. CDR1 and CDR2 (germline): MGHRA, YSYEKL. Unmatched junction bases numbered 7, after V lost 4 bases and J lost 2 bases. This CDR3 is 15 amino acids long. CDR3 residues: CASSPDRTFQETQYF. CDR3 DNA sequence: TGCGCCAGCAGCCCGGACAGGACCTTTCAAGAGACCCAGTACTTC.

The chain uses TRBV18 and TRBJ2-1, with a weak D call TRBD2 (6 bases). Germline V CDR1 and CDR2: KGHSH, LQKENI. Trimming removed 3 bases from V and 0 bases from J, with 15 bases in between. The CDR3 loop spans 17 amino acids. CDR3 protein: CASSPIGTSSSYNEQFF. The CDR3 DNA reads as TGTGCCAGCTCACCCATCGGGACTTCGAGCTCCTACAATGAGCAGTTCTTC.

The chain has TRBV7-2 and TRBJ2-3; the match to TRBD2 covers 13 bases. Trimming cost V 5 bases and J 8 bases; bases outside gene matches: 19. The germline V gene encodes CDR1 SGHTA and CDR2 FQGNSA. The CDR3 runs to 19 residues. The CDR3 loop reads CASSGTGGARTSGRGTQYF. Here the CDR3 DNA reads TGTGCCAGCAGCGGAACAGGGGGCGCCCGGACTAGCGGGAGAGGTACGCAGTATTTT.

The chain is built from TRBV11-2 and TRBJ2-2; TRBD2 agrees at 7 bases. This CDR3 comprises 15 residues. V lost 6 bases to trimming and J lost 4 bases; unmatched junction nucleotides: 8. Germline V gives CDR1 SGHAT, CDR2 FQNNGV. In nucleotides, the CDR3 is TGTGCCAGCAGACCAGGGTGGGAGGGCACCGGGGAGCTGTTTTTT. Its translation: CASRPGWEGTGELFF.

The chain recombines TRBV11-1 with TRBJ2-4; tentatively, D is TRBD2 (6 bases). CDR1 is SGHAT and CDR2 is FQDESV in the germline V gene (reference sequence). The V gene lost 5 bases and the J gene lost 6 bases, with 14 bases spanning the gap. The CDR3 covers 14 residues. This chain's CDR3 is CASSPRGAGNIQYF. The CDR3 DNA reads TGTGCCAGCAGCCCCCGCGGGGCGGGAAACATTCAGTACTTC.

The count of this clone is one. V and J are TRBV24-1 and TRBJ2-3; TRBD2 matches at 8 bases. The CDR3 is made up of 16 amino acids. V lost 5 bases to trimming and J lost 0 bases; unmatched junction nucleotides: 6. Germline lookup yields CDR1 KGHDR and CDR2 SFDVKD. The CDR3 spells CATSARLATSTDTQYF. For the CDR3, the DNA is TGTGCCACCAGTGCCCGACTAGCGACAAGCACAGATACGCAGTATTTT.

This clone was recorded once. The CDR3 DNA sequence: TGTGCCAGCAGCTTTAGCGGGATTCCCTCCTACGAGCAGTACTTC. Its protein product is CASSFSGIPSYEQYF. The chain is built from TRBV7-2 and TRBJ2-7; TRBD2 aligns across 8 bases. The CDR3 is 15 residues long. V gave up 3 bases and J gave up 0 bases; unmatched junction bases: 4. The V gene's germline CDR1 is SGHTA and CDR2 FQGNSA.

The CDR3: CASSGLAGRAGELFF. For the CDR3, the DNA is TGCGCCAGCAGTGGACTAGCGGGAAGGGCCGGGGAGCTGTTTTTT. The rearrangement joins TRBV10-1 to TRBJ2-2; 11 bases line up with TRBD2. Germline CDR1 is WNHNN and CDR2 is SYGVQD (reference sequence). The CDR3 length is 15 residues. J gave up 6 bases and V 4 bases, and 4 bases lay outside the gene matches.

CDR3: CASSLTGGNQPQHF. The CDR3 coding sequence is TGTGCCAGCAGCCTTACAGGGGGCAATCAGCCCCAGCATTTT. V is TRBV6-5 and J is TRBJ1-5; 7 nucleotides match TRBD1. Germline V lookup: CDR1 MNHEY, CDR2 SVGAGI. The CDR3 spans 14 residues. J lost 2 bases, V lost 6 bases, and 4 bases had no gene match.

This sequence joins TRBV18 and TRBJ2-3; D is unresolved. In germline, CDR1 is KGHSH, CDR2 LQKENI. The CDR3 totals 15 residues. V lost 4 bases to trimming and J lost 2 bases, with 13 bases between them. CDR3 in DNA: TGTGCCAGCTCACGGTCTGCAGGTACCACAGATACGCAGTATTTT. Protein product: CASSRSAGTTDTQYF. Full variable domain (rest looked up from reference TRBV18 and TRBJ2-3): NAGVMQNPRHLVRRRGQEARLRCSPMKGHSHVYWYRQLPEEGLKFMVYLQKENIIDESGMPKERFSAEFPKEGPSILRIQQVVRGDSAAYFCASSRSAGTTDTQYFGPGTRLTVL.

The chain couples TRBV6-2 or TRBV6-3 to TRBJ2-2; 8 nucleotides align to TRBD2. Trimming cost V 2 bases and J 2 bases; bases outside gene matches: 7. Germline CDR1 is MNHEY and CDR2 is SVGEGT. This CDR3 is 17 amino acids long. The CDR3 loop reads CASSYAGTRRNTGELFF. CDR3 nucleotides: TGTGCCAGCAGTTACGCCGGGACTAGACGTAACACCGGGGAGCTGTTTTTT.

The chain's CDR3 is CASSVSGTGGHNEQFF. In DNA form, the CDR3 reads TGTGCCAGCAGTGTTTCAGGGACAGGGGGACACAATGAGCAGTTCTTC. The chain carries TRBV2 and TRBJ2-1; 11 positions agree with TRBD1. CDR3 length: 16 residues. CDR1 is SNHLY and CDR2 is FYNNEI in the germline V gene. The V and J ends lost 4 bases and 5 bases, in that order; junction bases with no gene match: 7. Supplemented by reference TRBV2 and TRBJ2-1, the full variable domain reads EPEVTQTPSHQVTQMGQEVILRCVPISNHLYFYWYRQILGQKVEFLVSFYNNEISEKSEIFDDQFSVERPDGSNFTLKIRSTKLEDSAMYFCASSVSGTGGHNEQFFGPGTRLTVL.

The chain combines TRBV7-9 with TRBJ1-2, with TRBD1 matching over 7 bases. The CDR3 sequence is 13 residues long. CDR1 and CDR2 from the germline V gene are SEHNR and FQNEAQ (reference sequence). Trimming at V came to 7 bases and at J to 2 bases, leaving 4 bases not matched to a gene. The CDR3 here is CASTEGQNYGYTF. As DNA, the CDR3 is TGTGCCAGCACCGAGGGACAGAACTATGGCTACACCTTC.

The chain is built from TRBV4-1 and TRBJ2-2; 14 bases line up with TRBD2. V dropped 4 bases and J dropped 3; count of bases not matched to a gene: 7. Germline V gene lookup returns CDR1 MGHRA and CDR2 YSYEKL. The CDR3 covers 18 residues. The CDR3: CASSPMTSGRGDTGELFF. In DNA form, the CDR3 reads TGCGCCAGCAGCCCCATGACTAGCGGGAGGGGGGACACCGGGGAGCTGTTTTTT.

CDR3 sequence (DNA): TGTGCCAGCAGCCAAGAGAGACAGTCCTACAATGAGCAGTTCTTC. Its translation: CASSQERQSYNEQFF. The genes are TRBV4-2 and TRBJ2-1, with a tentative D call TRBD1 (5 bases). The CDR3 length is 15 residues. In germline, CDR1 is LGHNA, CDR2 YNFKEQ. Trimming took 0 bases from V and 1 from J, leaving 7 bases between them.

The CDR3, as DNA: TGTGCCAGCTCACCAAGGGGACTAGCGGCTAGCACAGATACGCAGTATTTT. It codes for CASSPRGLAASTDTQYF. The rearrangement links TRBV18 to TRBJ2-3; 11 nucleotides agree with TRBD2. V shed 2 bases, J shed 0 bases, and the junction held 4 bases outside the gene matches. The CDR3 runs to 17 residues. Germline assignment: CDR1 KGHSH and CDR2 LQKENI.

V is TRBV13 and J is TRBJ1-4; D gene ambiguous. There are 12 residues in the CDR3. The V gene's germline CDR1 is PRHDT and CDR2 FYEKMQ (reference sequence). With 2 bases removed from V and 6 bases from J, the gap between germline ends came to 4 bases. The DNA for the CDR3 is TGTGCCAGCAGCTTACGGTATGAAAAACTGTTTTTT. This gives the protein CASSLRYEKLFF.

The V call is TRBV28, the J call TRBJ2-5; TRBD1 might be the D (6 bases). Trimming took 5 bases from V and 9 from J, leaving 19 bases between them. Germline V gene lookup returns CDR1 MDHEN and CDR2 SYDVKM. This CDR3 is built from 14 residues. CDR3: CASSLGQSKPSQYF. The CDR3 DNA is TGTGCCAGCAGTCTAGGACAGAGTAAACCGTCCCAGTACTTC.

V usage is TRBV18 and J usage is TRBJ1-5, with 9 positions matching TRBD1. CDR1 KGHSH and CDR2 LQKENI come from the germline V gene. The CDR3 loop spans 15 amino acids. V gave up 5 bases and J gave up 4 bases; unmatched junction bases: 6. The CDR3: CASSTGQGMNQPQHF. For the CDR3, the DNA is TGTGCCAGCTCAACCGGACAGGGGATGAATCAGCCCCAGCATTTT.